Given below is one TCR beta chain in context. The data were taken from a study of T cell clones after liver transplantation. The CDR3 has 12 residues. The V and J ends lost 8 bases and 4 bases, in that order; junction bases with no gene match: 4. CDR1 is MNHNS, CDR2 SASEGT, per germline. The repertoire was sequenced with immunoSEQ multiplex PCR; TCRdb's copy has only in-frame clones and lacks some. The data hold about 85,000 clones, with roughly 80% observed a single time. The receptor comes from a human patient who received a liver transplant. Some T cells may arise from the graft donor. This chain connects TRBV6-1 to TRBJ2-7, with 8 bases that match TRBD1. Source: CD4+ T cells from blood, taken 45 to 47 months after liver transplant. CDR3 in DNA: TGTGCCAGCCGAACAGGGGGTTACGAGCAGTACTTC. Translating it yields CASRTGGYEQYF.